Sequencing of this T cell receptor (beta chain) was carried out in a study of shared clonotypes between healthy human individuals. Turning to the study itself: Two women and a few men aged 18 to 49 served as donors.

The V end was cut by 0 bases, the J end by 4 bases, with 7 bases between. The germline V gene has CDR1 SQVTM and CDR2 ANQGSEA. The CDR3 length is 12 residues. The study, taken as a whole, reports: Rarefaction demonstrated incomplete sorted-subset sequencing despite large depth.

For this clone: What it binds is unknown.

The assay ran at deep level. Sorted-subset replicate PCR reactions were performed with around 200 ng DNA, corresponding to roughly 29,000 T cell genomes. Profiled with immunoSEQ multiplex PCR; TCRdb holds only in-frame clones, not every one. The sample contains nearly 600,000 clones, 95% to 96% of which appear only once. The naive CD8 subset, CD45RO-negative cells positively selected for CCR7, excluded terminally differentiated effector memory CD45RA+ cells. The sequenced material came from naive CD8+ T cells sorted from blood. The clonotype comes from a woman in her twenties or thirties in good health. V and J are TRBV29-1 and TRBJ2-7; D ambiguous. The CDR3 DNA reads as TGCAGCGTTGAAGACGACGTGTACGAGCAGTACTTC. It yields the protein CSVEDDVYEQYF.